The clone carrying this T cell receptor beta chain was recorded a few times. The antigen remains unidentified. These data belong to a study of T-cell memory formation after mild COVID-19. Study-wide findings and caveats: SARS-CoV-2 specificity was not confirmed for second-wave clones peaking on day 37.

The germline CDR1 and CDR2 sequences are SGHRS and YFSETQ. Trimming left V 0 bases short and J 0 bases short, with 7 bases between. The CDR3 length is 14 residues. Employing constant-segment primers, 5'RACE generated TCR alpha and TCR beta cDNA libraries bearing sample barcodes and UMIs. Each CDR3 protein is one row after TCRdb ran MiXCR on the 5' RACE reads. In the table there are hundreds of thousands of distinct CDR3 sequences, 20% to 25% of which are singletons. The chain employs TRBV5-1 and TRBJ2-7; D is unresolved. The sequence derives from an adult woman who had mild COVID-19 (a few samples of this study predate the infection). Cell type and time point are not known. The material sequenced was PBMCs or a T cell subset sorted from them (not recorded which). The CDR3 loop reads CASSLENLSYEQYF. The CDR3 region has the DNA TGCGCCAGCAGCTTGGAGAACCTCTCCTACGAGCAGTACTTC. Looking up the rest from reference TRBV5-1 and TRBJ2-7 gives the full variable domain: KAGVTQTPRYLIKTRGQQVTLSCSPISGHRSVSWYQQTPGQGLQFLFEYFSETQRNKGNFPGRFSGRQFSNSRSEMNVSTLELGDSALYLCASSLENLSYEQYFGPGTRLTVT.